Given below is one T cell receptor beta chain in context. The data were obtained in a study of blood T cell repertoires in COVID-19. This CDR3 comprises 18 residues. The V gene end was trimmed by 5 bases and the J gene end by 5 bases; junction bases not matched to a gene: 17. CDR1 SGHTA and CDR2 FQGNSA come from the germline V gene. Data came from immunoSEQ multiplex PCR; TCRdb stores just in-frame clones and leaves some out. The sample yields approximately 220,000 clones, roughly 80% seen once. Sequencing was carried out using PBMCs or T cells enriched from blood (not recorded which). The V call is TRBV7-2, the J call TRBJ2-3; 9 bases align to TRBD2. The TCR originated in a middle-aged woman with acute COVID-19. CDR3 protein: CASSPRLAVGLDKDTQYF. The DNA of the CDR3 is TGTGCCAGCAGCCCAAGACTAGCGGTGGGCCTTGACAAAGATACGCAGTATTTT. Full variable domain (outside the CDR3, taken from reference TRBV7-2 and TRBJ2-3): GAGVSQSPSNKVTEKGKDVELRCDPISGHTALYWYRQSLGQGLEFLIYFQGNSAPDKSGLPSDRFSAERTGGSVSTLTIQRTQQEDSAVYLCASSPRLAVGLDKDTQYFGPGTRLTVL.